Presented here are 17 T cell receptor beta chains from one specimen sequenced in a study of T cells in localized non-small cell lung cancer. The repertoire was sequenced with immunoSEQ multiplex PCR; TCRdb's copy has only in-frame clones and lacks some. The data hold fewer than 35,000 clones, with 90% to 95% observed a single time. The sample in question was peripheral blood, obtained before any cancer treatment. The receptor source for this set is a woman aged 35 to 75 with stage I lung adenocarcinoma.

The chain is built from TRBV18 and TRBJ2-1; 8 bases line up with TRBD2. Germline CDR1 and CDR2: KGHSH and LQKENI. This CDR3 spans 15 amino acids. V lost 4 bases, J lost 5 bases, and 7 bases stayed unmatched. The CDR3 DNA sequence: TGTGCCAGCTCACAAACTAGCGGACTAGACAATGAGCAGTTCTTC. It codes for CASSQTSGLDNEQFF.

The CDR3 protein is CASSPGGGGTYEQYF. In DNA, the CDR3 is TGTGCCAGCAGCCCAGGGGGCGGGGGGACCTACGAGCAGTACTTC. V is TRBV7-6 and J is TRBJ2-7; either TRBD1 or TRBD2 may fit D (8 bases each). Looked up from germline, CDR1 is SGHVS and CDR2 is FNYEAQ. The CDR3 is made up of 15 amino acids. V was pared by 5 bases and J by 2 bases, with 16 bases between.

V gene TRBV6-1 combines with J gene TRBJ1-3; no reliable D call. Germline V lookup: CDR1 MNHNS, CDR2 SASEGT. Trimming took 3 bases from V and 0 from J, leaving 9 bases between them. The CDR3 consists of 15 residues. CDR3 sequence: CASSEPSYSGNTIYF. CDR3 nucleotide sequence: TGTGCCAGCAGTGAGCCCAGCTACTCTGGAAACACCATATATTTT.

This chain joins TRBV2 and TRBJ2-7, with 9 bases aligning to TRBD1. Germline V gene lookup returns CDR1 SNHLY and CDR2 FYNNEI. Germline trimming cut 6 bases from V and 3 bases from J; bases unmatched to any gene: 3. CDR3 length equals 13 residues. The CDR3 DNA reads TGTGCCAGCAGAACGACAGGGGGCTACGAGCAGTACTTC. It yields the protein CASRTTGGYEQYF.

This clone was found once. CDR3 residues: CATSRGHPVDTQYF. CDR3 sequence (DNA): TGTGCCACCAGCAGAGGACATCCCGTGGATACGCAGTATTTT. The V call is TRBV15, the J call TRBJ2-3; D is unclear. The V gene lost 1 base and the J gene lost 6 bases, with 11 bases spanning the gap. The CDR3 spans 14 residues. Germline V gene sequence: CDR1 LNHNV, CDR2 YYDKDF (reference sequence).

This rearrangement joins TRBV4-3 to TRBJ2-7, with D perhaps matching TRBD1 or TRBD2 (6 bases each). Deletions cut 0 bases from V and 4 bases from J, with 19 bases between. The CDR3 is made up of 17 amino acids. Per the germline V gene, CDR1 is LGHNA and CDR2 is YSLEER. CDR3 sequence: CASSQDRGGLRGYEQYF. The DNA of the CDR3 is TGCGCCAGCAGCCAAGATCGAGGGGGGCTACGTGGGTACGAGCAGTACTTC.

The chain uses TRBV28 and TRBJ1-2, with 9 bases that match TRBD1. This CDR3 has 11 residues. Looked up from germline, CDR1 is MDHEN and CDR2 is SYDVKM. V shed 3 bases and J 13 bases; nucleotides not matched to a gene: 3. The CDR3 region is CASSFTGGSTF. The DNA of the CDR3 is TGTGCCAGCAGTTTCACAGGGGGCAGCACCTTC.

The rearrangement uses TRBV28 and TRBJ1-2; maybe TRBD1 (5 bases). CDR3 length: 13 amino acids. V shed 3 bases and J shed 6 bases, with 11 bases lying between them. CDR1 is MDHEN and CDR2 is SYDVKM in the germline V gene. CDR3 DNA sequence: TGTGCCAGCAGTTTGGTGCGGGGACATGGCTACACCTTC. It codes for CASSLVRGHGYTF.

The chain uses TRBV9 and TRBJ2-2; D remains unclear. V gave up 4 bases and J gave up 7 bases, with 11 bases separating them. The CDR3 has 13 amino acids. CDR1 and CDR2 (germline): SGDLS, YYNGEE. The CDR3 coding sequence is TGTGCCAGCAGCTTATCAGGAAACGGGGAGCTGTTTTTT. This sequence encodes CASSLSGNGELFF.

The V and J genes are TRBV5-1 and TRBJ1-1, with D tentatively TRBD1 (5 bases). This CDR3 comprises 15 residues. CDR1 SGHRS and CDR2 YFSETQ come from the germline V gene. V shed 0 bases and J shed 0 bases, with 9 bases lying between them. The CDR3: CASSLGDRMNTEAFF. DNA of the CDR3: TGCGCCAGCAGCTTGGGGGACCGGATGAACACTGAAGCTTTCTTT.

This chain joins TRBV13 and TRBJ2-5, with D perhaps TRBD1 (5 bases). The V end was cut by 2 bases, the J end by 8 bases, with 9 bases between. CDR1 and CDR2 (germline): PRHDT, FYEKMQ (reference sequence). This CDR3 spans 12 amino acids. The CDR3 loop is CASSLRGGTQYF. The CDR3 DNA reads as TGTGCCAGCAGCTTAAGGGGTGGTACCCAGTACTTC.

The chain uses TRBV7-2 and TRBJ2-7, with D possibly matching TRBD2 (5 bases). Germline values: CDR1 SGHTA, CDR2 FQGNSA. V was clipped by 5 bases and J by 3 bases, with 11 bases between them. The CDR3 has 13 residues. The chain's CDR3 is CASSERTSYEQYF. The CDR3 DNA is TGTGCCAGCAGCGAACGAACTAGCTACGAGCAGTACTTC.

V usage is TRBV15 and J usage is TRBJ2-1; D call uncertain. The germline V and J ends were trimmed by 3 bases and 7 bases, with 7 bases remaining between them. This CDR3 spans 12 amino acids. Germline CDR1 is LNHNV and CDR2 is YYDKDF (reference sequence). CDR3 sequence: CATSRRWNEQFF. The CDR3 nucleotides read TGTGCCACCAGCAGGCGGTGGAATGAGCAGTTCTTC.

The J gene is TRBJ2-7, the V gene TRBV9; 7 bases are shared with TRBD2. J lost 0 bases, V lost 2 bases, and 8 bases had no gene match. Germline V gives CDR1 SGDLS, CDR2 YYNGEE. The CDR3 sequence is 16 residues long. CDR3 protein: CASSVSIAGPSYEQYF. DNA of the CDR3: TGTGCCAGCAGCGTCTCTATAGCGGGTCCCTCCTACGAGCAGTACTTC.

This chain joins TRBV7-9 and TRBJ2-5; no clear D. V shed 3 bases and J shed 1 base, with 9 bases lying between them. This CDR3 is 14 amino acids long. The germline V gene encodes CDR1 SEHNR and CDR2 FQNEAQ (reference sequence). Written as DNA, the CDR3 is TGTGCCAGCAGCTTCATGACAACCCAAGAGACCCAGTACTTC. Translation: CASSFMTTQETQYF.

The CDR3 protein is CASRVGPGTDTQYF. The CDR3 DNA is TGCGCCAGCAGGGTCGGCCCCGGTACAGATACGCAGTATTTT. The chain recombines TRBV5-1 with TRBJ2-3; D not resolved. Per the germline V gene, CDR1 is SGHRS and CDR2 is YFSETQ. Trimming stripped 5 bases from V and 3 bases from J, with 13 bases between. This CDR3 is built from 14 residues.

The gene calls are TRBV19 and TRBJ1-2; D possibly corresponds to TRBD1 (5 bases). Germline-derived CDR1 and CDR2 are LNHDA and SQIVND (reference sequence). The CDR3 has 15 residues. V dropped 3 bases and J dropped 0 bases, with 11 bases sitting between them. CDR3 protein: CASSIAGWANYGYTF. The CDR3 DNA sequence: TGTGCCAGTAGTATTGCAGGGTGGGCTAACTATGGCTACACCTTC. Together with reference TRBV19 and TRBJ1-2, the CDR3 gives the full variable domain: DGGITQSPKYLFRKEGQNVTLSCEQNLNHDAMYWYRQDPGQGLRLIYYSQIVNDFQKGDIAEGYSVSREKKESFPLTVTSAQKNPTAFYLCASSIAGWANYGYTFGSGTRLTVV.